The rows below give T cell receptor beta chains drawn from one sample of a study of T cells in Graves' hyperthyroidism and ophthalmopathy. Each CDR3 protein gets one entry after TCRdb re-called the multiplex PCR reads with MiXCR. The data contain some 350,000 distinct CDR3 sequences, about 18% of them singletons. The sequencing sample was made of blood. The receptors originated from a woman between 18 and 29 years old with Graves' hyperthyroidism. Both conserved end residues are part of each CDR3. A D gene is named only where the DNA matches it firmly. Rows give clone size only sometimes, using once, few, many, or a class for an expanded clone.

d_call	j_call	cdr3_length	clone_size	v_call	cdr3_nt	cdr3_aa
.	TRBJ2-2	12	many	TRBV2	TGTGCCGACCGGACGAACACCGGGGAGCTGTTTTTT	CADRTNTGELFF
.	TRBJ1-5	10	.	TRBV7-2	TGTGCCAGCAGCTTGGGGGGACAGCATTTT	CASSLGGQHF
.	TRBJ1-1	13	many	TRBV20-1	TGCAGTGCTATGTGGCAGCTGAACACTGAAGCTTTCTTT	CSAMWQLNTEAFF
.	TRBJ1-1	15	.	TRBV5-4	TGTGCCAGCAGCTTGAGTACGGGTTTGGGGTCTGAAGCTTTCTTT	CASSLSTGLGSEAFF
.	TRBJ1-5	16	many	TRBV6-1	TGTGCCAGCAATGGGTTATTCGGACGGCGAGGTCAGCCCCAGCATTTT	CASNGLFGRRGQPQHF
.	TRBJ1-5	16	many	TRBV20-1	TGCAGTGCTAGAGATTTCGGGAGCGATAGCAATCAGCCCCAGCATTTT	CSARDFGSDSNQPQHF
.	TRBJ2-5	14	.	TRBV14	TGTGCCAGCAGCCAGCGACTAAGCCAAGAGACCCAGTACTTC	CASSQRLSQETQYF
.	TRBJ2-5	11	.	TRBV24-1	TGTGCCACCAGCTCCGGGGAGACCCAGTACTTC	CATSSGETQYF
TRBD1	TRBJ1-5	15	many	TRBV5-1	TGCGCCAGCAGTCTCCAGGGGGCTTTTGGTCAGCCCCAGCATTTT	CASSLQGAFGQPQHF
.	TRBJ2-7	12	many	TRBV10-2	TGCGCCACCCAGTTTAGCATCGGCGAGCAGTACTTC	CATQFSIGEQYF
.	TRBJ1-2	13	many	TRBV6-1	TGTGCCAGCCTGGGGGGCGAGGACTATGGCTACACCTTC	CASLGGEDYGYTF
TRBD1	TRBJ2-5	15	many	TRBV6-5	TGTGCCAGCACCGGATACAGGGGGTTTGAAGAGACCCAGTACTTC	CASTGYRGFEETQYF
.	TRBJ1-5	19	many	TRBV12-3/TRBV12-4	TGTGCCAGCAGTTTTAAAGGTTTGGCGCGGGTAGGTGGCAATCAGCCCCAGCATTTT	CASSFKGLARVGGNQPQHF
.	TRBJ1-5	16	.	TRBV3-1	TGTGCCAGCAGCCAAGGGGTCCTGGCAGGCAATCAGCCCCAGCATTTT	CASSQGVLAGNQPQHF
.	TRBJ2-7	14	.	TRBV4-1	TGCGCCAGCAGTATAAGCAGGGGGGCCGGGGAGCAGTACTTC	CASSISRGAGEQYF
.	TRBJ1-1	14	many	TRBV12-3/TRBV12-4	TGTGCCAGCACCTCGGGGCAGGCCAACACTGAAGCTTTCTTT	CASTSGQANTEAFF
TRBD1	TRBJ2-7	13	many	TRBV7-3	TGTGCCAGCAGCTTTTTTCCGCAGGGGGCCCAGTACTTC	CASSFFPQGAQYF
TRBD1	TRBJ2-7	14	many	TRBV15	TGTGCCACCAGCAGATGGGACAGCTCCTACGAGCAGTACTTC	CATSRWDSSYEQYF
.	TRBJ1-5	13	few	TRBV5-5	TGTGCCAGCAGCCGGTGGGGAAATCAGCCCCAGCATTTT	CASSRWGNQPQHF
.	TRBJ1-5	16	.	TRBV19	TGTGCCAGTAGTATCGAGGGAACAACGGTCAATCAGCCCCAGCATTTT	CASSIEGTTVNQPQHF
.	TRBJ1-2	12	many	TRBV6-1	TGTGCCAGCGGTCGGTTTAACTATGGCTACACCTTC	CASGRFNYGYTF
TRBD2	TRBJ2-7	15	many	TRBV2	TGTGCCACCATCCCGGGGGAGGGTCCTACCTACGAGCAGTACTTC	CATIPGEGPTYEQYF
.	TRBJ2-2	13	.	TRBV20-1	TGCAGTGCTAGGGAAAGTCTGGGTGGGGAGCTGTTTTTT	CSARESLGGELFF
TRBD2	TRBJ2-5	13	many	TRBV2	TGTGCCAGCAGGGGGGGACTAGCTGGGACCCAGTACTTC	CASRGGLAGTQYF
.	TRBJ2-5	14	few	TRBV6-5	TGTGCCAGCAGTTACTTGGGCAGGGAGGAGACCAAGTACTTC	CASSYLGREETKYF
.	TRBJ1-1	14	many	TRBV29-1	TGCAGCGTTCGGTCCCGGCAGGAGAACACTGAAGCTTTCTTT	CSVRSRQENTEAFF
TRBD1	TRBJ1-3	15	many	TRBV6-1	TGTGCCAGCACGCACAGGGGTGGGCCTGGAAACACCATATATTTT	CASTHRGGPGNTIYF
TRBD1	TRBJ1-3	13	many	TRBV15	TGTGCCACCAGCGGGGACAGTGGAAACACCATATATTTT	CATSGDSGNTIYF
TRBD1	TRBJ2-5	15	many	TRBV24-1	TGTGCCACCAGTGACCCCGACAGGGATCGGGAGACCCAGTACTTC	CATSDPDRDRETQYF
.	TRBJ1-2	15	many	TRBV24-1	TGTGCCACCAGTGATGGGGTCCTACGGGATCATGGCTACACCTTC	CATSDGVLRDHGYTF
.	TRBJ2-5	15	.	TRBV6-2/TRBV6-3	TGTGCCAGCAGTTACTCGAGACGGATCCAAGAGACCCAGTACTTC	CASSYSRRIQETQYF
.	TRBJ1-1	15	many	TRBV4-2	TGTGCCAGCAGCCCCCCAAAGGTTATGAACACTGAAGCTTTCTTT	CASSPPKVMNTEAFF
.	TRBJ1-5	14	.	TRBV6-5	TGTGCCAGCAGTTACTCGGTTTCGAGTCAGCCCCAGCATTTT	CASSYSVSSQPQHF
.	TRBJ2-7	13	many	TRBV12-3/TRBV12-4	TGTGCCAGCAGGGAGCAGCAGGGGATCGAGCAGTACTTC	CASREQQGIEQYF
.	TRBJ1-1	15	many	TRBV9	TGTGCCAGCAGCGTAGAGGGGTCGTTAGGGGATGAAGCTTTCTTT	CASSVEGSLGDEAFF
TRBD1	TRBJ2-7	14	many	TRBV28	TGTGCCAGCAGGCCCGGGGACAGGGAGGGCGAGCAGTACTTC	CASRPGDREGEQYF
TRBD1	TRBJ1-2	15	.	TRBV6-5	TGTGCCAGCAGTTACGCGGGGACAGGGTCCTATGGCTACACCTTC	CASSYAGTGSYGYTF
.	TRBJ2-6	15	many	TRBV11-2	TGTGCCAGCAGGCCGAACCACTCTGGGGCCAACGTCCTGACTTTC	CASRPNHSGANVLTF
.	TRBJ1-1	16	many	TRBV7-8	TGTGCCAGCAGCTTAGTAGGGCCAGGGGTTGAGTCTGAAGCTTTCTTT	CASSLVGPGVESEAFF
.	TRBJ1-1	18	.	TRBV6-2/TRBV6-3	TGTGCCAGCAGTTACTCGTCCCTTACGTGGGGCTTCAGGGCTGAAGCTTTCTTT	CASSYSSLTWGFRAEAFF
TRBD2	TRBJ2-2	19	few	TRBV29-1	TGCAGCGTTGTGCCCTGGGCTAGCGGGGGGGCTAAGGGCACCGGGGAGCTGTTTTTT	CSVVPWASGGAKGTGELFF
.	TRBJ2-7	14	many	TRBV7-8	TGTGCCAGCAGCTTAGGGCCGCGTACGGACGAGCAGTACTTC	CASSLGPRTDEQYF
.	TRBJ1-1	12	many	TRBV6-1	TGTGCCAGCAGGGACTCCTACACTGAAGCTTTCTTT	CASRDSYTEAFF
TRBD1	TRBJ2-2	15	many	TRBV7-7	TGTGCTAGCAGCCTGGGGACAGCAGGCACCGGGGAGCTGTTTTTT	CASSLGTAGTGELFF
.	TRBJ2-7	15	many	TRBV2	TGTGCCAGCAGTACCGACCGAGGACTATACTACGAGCAGTACTTC	CASSTDRGLYYEQYF
.	TRBJ2-2	14	many	TRBV24-1	TGTGCCACCAGTCCACCTGTGGACACCGGGGAGCTGTTTTTT	CATSPPVDTGELFF
TRBD1	TRBJ1-5	15	.	TRBV5-1	TGCGCCAGCAGCCTCGGGGAGGGGGCCCCATGGCCCCAGCATTTT	CASSLGEGAPWPQHF
.	TRBJ1-1	16	.	TRBV27	TGTGCCAGCAGCCCTAGACAGAGATATATGAACACTGAAGCTTTCTTT	CASSPRQRYMNTEAFF
.	TRBJ2-7	13	few	TRBV12-3/TRBV12-4	TGTGCCAGCAGTTTAAGGCAGCTGCGCGAGCAGTACTTC	CASSLRQLREQYF
TRBD2	TRBJ2-5	15	many	TRBV9	TGTGCCAGCAGCCAACTCAGCGGGGGGCAAGAGACCCAGTACTTC	CASSQLSGGQETQYF
.	TRBJ1-2	16	many	TRBV7-3	TGTGCCAGCAGCTTAGTTGTGGGGGCCGGGAACTATGGCTACACCTTC	CASSLVVGAGNYGYTF
TRBD1	TRBJ2-2	13	many	TRBV28	TGTGCCAGCAAAGCAGGGGGCACCGGGGAGCTGTTTTTT	CASKAGGTGELFF
.	TRBJ2-6	18	many	TRBV19	TGTGCCAGTAGTATAGCGGGGGTCACCCTCTCTGGGGCCAACGTCCTGACTTTC	CASSIAGVTLSGANVLTF
.	TRBJ1-1	16	many	TRBV4-1	TGCGCCAGCAGCCAACCTCCCGGGACATGGAACACTGAAGCTTTCTTT	CASSQPPGTWNTEAFF
.	TRBJ1-5	18	many	TRBV12-3/TRBV12-4	TGTGCCAGCAGTTTTTCGGTGGTTGACACAAGAATCAATCAGCCCCAGCATTTT	CASSFSVVDTRINQPQHF
.	TRBJ1-1	15	.	TRBV11-3	TGTGCCAGCAGCTTAGATCGGCTAGGGGTTTCTGAAGCTTTCTTT	CASSLDRLGVSEAFF
.	TRBJ1-3	15	many	TRBV5-1	TGCGCCAGCAGCTTGGCCACTGGCTCTGGAAACACCATATATTTT	CASSLATGSGNTIYF
.	TRBJ1-1	14	many	TRBV9	TGTGCCAGCAGCGTAGAACCCCTTGGAACTGAAGCTTTCTTT	CASSVEPLGTEAFF
.	TRBJ1-1	13	.	TRBV20-1	TGCAGTGCTACAGGGAGGAGGAACACTGAAGCTTTCTTT	CSATGRRNTEAFF